One T cell receptor (beta chain) is described in this entry. The antigen is unknown. The data were obtained in a study of T cells in localized non-small cell lung cancer. V lost 3 bases and J lost 3, with 9 bases in between. Germline CDR1 and CDR2: MNHEY and SMNVEV (reference sequence). This CDR3 has 13 residues. Points from the study as a whole: For the top 100 tumor clones, a median around 61 also appeared in adjacent lung.

Assay: immunoSEQ multiplex PCR; the TCRdb copy retains only in-frame clones and omits some. Of fewer than 8,000 clones in the sample, 80% to 95% were seen once. V gene TRBV27 combines with J gene TRBJ2-7, with TRBD1 as a possible D gene (5 bases). Source: peripheral blood, taken before any cancer treatment. This TCR was sampled from a woman aged 35-75 years with stage I lung adenocarcinoma. The CDR3 DNA sequence: TGTGCCAGCAGTTTGAAGGGGATCTACGAGCAGTACTTC. Residues: CASSLKGIYEQYF.